The rows below give T cell receptor beta chains drawn from one sample of a study of cytomegalovirus exposure and HLA in healthy donors. Method: immunoSEQ multiplex PCR; TCRdb's copy keeps in-frame clones and lacks some. The table lists 300,000 to 400,000 clones, roughly 87% of them singletons. The sample taken for sequencing was PBMCs. These receptors all come from a man aged 30 to 39 in good health and CMV-seronegative. The CDR3 runs from the conserved cysteine through the conserved F or W. Rows give clone size only sometimes, using once, few, many, or a class for an expanded clone.

TRBJ1-1	TRBV11-2	few	CASSLRLGRSTEAFF
TRBJ1-2	TRBV6-5	NA	CASSWTAWDGYTF
TRBJ1-5	TRBV15	NA	CATSRLRAGQPQHF
TRBJ2-7	TRBV5-1	NA	CASSLEGGAAYEQYF
TRBJ2-5	TRBV9	NA	CASSPGTGGVRVETQYF
TRBJ2-7	TRBV5-5	NA	CASSLADGGPTYEQYF
TRBJ1-2	TRBV29-1	NA	CSIRQGFGYTF
TRBJ2-3	TRBV15	NA	CATSRDSPTNTDTQYF
TRBJ2-5	TRBV27	NA	CASRPGQGGETQYF
TRBJ1-5	TRBV29-1	NA	CSVGQVNQPQHF
TRBJ1-1	TRBV7-9	once	CASSWDRGRATEAFF
TRBJ1-1	TRBV7-9	NA	CASSSGDRENREAFF
TRBJ2-2	TRBV27	NA	CASSLTSGGQNTGELFF
TRBJ2-2	TRBV5-5	NA	CASSVGQTDTGELFF
TRBJ1-2	TRBV7-9	NA	CASSLGSAGGYYGYTF
TRBJ2-1	TRBV5-1	NA	CASSRGKAGSDEQFF
TRBJ1-5	TRBV2	NA	CASSRQGGSQPQHF
TRBJ1-5	TRBV19	few	CASSIGRGGQQPQHF
TRBJ1-1	TRBV5-1	NA	CASSPDTLTEAFF
TRBJ1-4	TRBV2	NA	CASSAPKEDTLKLFF
TRBJ1-1	TRBV5-1	NA	CASSLEQVARTEAFF
TRBJ1-4	TRBV6-5	NA	CASRKSGTGGEKLFF
TRBJ2-7	TRBV9	NA	CASSERTGGEQYF
TRBJ2-7	TRBV12-5	NA	CASGQGSGGPYEQYF
TRBJ1-1	TRBV19	once	CASSQGLGTEAFF
TRBJ2-7	TRBV5-1	NA	CATRRQEGGGEQYF
TRBJ1-2	TRBV7-9	NA	CASSFRAPSPGDGYTF
TRBJ2-1	TRBV7-9	once	CASSWTGSHEQFF
TRBJ1-3	TRBV7-2	NA	CASSRSTGSGNTIYF
TRBJ2-7	TRBV9	NA	CASSVAGGKYEQYF
TRBJ1-6	TRBV6-5	NA	CASSWTGAGNSPLHF
TRBJ1-3	TRBV7-8	NA	CASSSPGVVGNTIYF
TRBJ2-2	TRBV5-1	NA	CASSPAGPQGAYTGELFF
TRBJ2-5	TRBV2	NA	CASSEQAQETQYF
TRBJ1-6	TRBV6-1	once	CASRYQGASPLHF
TRBJ2-7	TRBV18	NA	CASSYYSGTVSYEQYF
TRBJ1-2	TRBV20-1	NA	CSARQILGYTF
TRBJ1-1	TRBV13	NA	CASSLTGADTEAFF
TRBJ1-4	TRBV28	NA	CASLEVGSEKLFF
TRBJ1-4	TRBV2	NA	CASSKAPGENNEKLFF
TRBJ2-7	TRBV9	NA	CASSSGQNYEQYF
TRBJ2-7	TRBV11-2	NA	CASSLDRGPVEQYF
TRBJ1-2	TRBV5-4	NA	CASRRTGEVGRGYTF
TRBJ1-5	TRBV5-8	NA	CASSLQGGFREPQHF
TRBJ2-7	TRBV7-9	NA	CASTQGYEQYF
TRBJ2-1	TRBV7-6	NA	CASSLNRGYNEQFF
TRBJ1-6	TRBV7-2	NA	CASSFGGINSPLHF
TRBJ2-3	TRBV2	NA	CASRRGTGQPFTDTQYF
TRBJ1-6	TRBV5-6	NA	CASSALYNSPLHF
TRBJ1-6	TRBV6-5	NA	CASSSGTGGNSPLHF
TRBJ1-1	TRBV18	NA	CASSRTGNTEAFF
TRBJ2-7	TRBV6-5	once	CASSYSRGEQYF
TRBJ1-1	TRBV2	NA	CASWKGPSRGTEAFF